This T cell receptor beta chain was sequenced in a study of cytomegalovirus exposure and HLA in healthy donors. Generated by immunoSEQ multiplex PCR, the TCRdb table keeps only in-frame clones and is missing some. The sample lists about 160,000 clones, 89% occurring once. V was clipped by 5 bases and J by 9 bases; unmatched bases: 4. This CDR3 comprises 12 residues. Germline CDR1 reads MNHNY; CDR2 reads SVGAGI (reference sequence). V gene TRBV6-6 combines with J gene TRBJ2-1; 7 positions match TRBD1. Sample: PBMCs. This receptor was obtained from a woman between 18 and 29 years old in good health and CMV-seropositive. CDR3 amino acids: CASSIQGTEQFF. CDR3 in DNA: TGTGCCAGCAGTATACAGGGGACTGAGCAGTTCTTC.